The 25 T cell receptor beta chains below come from one sample, sequenced in a study of shared T cell receptors in the human thymus. Sequencing was performed with immunoSEQ multiplex PCR; in TCRdb, only in-frame clones are kept and a portion is missing. Of about 400,000 clones in the sample, about 95% were seen once. Sequencing was done on a sample of thymocytes. The receptors were gathered from a human donor.

The gene calls are TRBV30 and TRBJ1-5, with D maybe TRBD1 (5 bases). The V gene lost 4 bases and the J gene lost 11 bases, with 18 bases spanning the gap. Germline V gene data show CDR1 as GTSNPN and CDR2 as SVGIG (reference sequence). The CDR3 has 13 residues. This chain's CDR3 is CAWNRDDLKAQHF. CDR3 coding DNA: TGTGCCTGGAACCGGGACGATTTGAAGGCCCAGCATTTT.

The chain is built from TRBV7-2 and TRBJ1-5; the match to TRBD1 covers 9 bases. CDR1 and CDR2 (germline): SGHTA, FQGNSA. The CDR3 has 16 amino acids. Losses at the gene ends were 5 bases for V and 2 bases for J; bases not matched to a gene: 7. As DNA, the CDR3 is TGTGCCAGCAGCGCGGGACAGGGCAGCCGCAATCAGCCCCAGCATTTT. Translated: CASSAGQGSRNQPQHF.

The chain links TRBV2 to TRBJ2-6; D is undetermined. The germline V gene encodes CDR1 SNHLY and CDR2 FYNNEI. CDR3 length: 17 amino acids. The V gene lost 2 bases and the J gene lost 0 bases, with 11 bases spanning the gap. This chain's CDR3 is CASSEQSYHSGANVLTF. Written as DNA, the CDR3 is TGTGCCAGCAGTGAACAAAGTTACCACTCTGGGGCCAACGTCCTGACTTTC. The whole variable domain, remainder taken from reference TRBV2 and TRBJ2-6, is EPEVTQTPSHQVTQMGQEVILRCVPISNHLYFYWYRQILGQKVEFLVSFYNNEISEKSEIFDDQFSVERPDGSNFTLKIRSTKLEDSAMYFCASSEQSYHSGANVLTFGAGSRLTVL.

This chain links TRBV7-2 with TRBJ1-2; tentative D call: TRBD1 (6 bases). This CDR3 contains 13 residues. Germline CDR1 reads SGHTA; CDR2 reads FQGNSA. V was cut by 3 bases and J by 4 bases, with 9 bases left in between. CDR3 nucleotide sequence: TGTGCCAGCAGCTTGGGGACATTCTATGGCTACACCTTC. It is translated as CASSLGTFYGYTF.

The chain's CDR3 is CASSEWTGEGEQFF. CDR3 coding DNA: TGTGCCAGCAGTGAATGGACGGGAGAAGGTGAGCAGTTCTTC. J is TRBJ2-1 and V is TRBV6-1; D is perhaps TRBD2 (6 bases). V gave up 2 bases and J gave up 9 bases, with 14 bases separating them. Germline V CDR1 and CDR2: MNHNS, SASEGT. The CDR3 runs 14 residues.

The chain couples TRBV5-4 to TRBJ2-7; TRBD2 matches 10 bases. The CDR3 loop spans 15 amino acids. V dropped 4 bases and J dropped 2; count of bases not matched to a gene: 6. Germline CDR1 reads SGHNT; CDR2 reads YYREEE (reference sequence). The CDR3 nucleotides are TGTGCCAGCAGCCTTCATGGACTAGCGGCCTACGAGCAGTACTTC. This encodes CASSLHGLAAYEQYF.

This clone was recorded only once. V is TRBV13 and J is TRBJ2-7; D may be TRBD2 (7 bases). Trimming removed 4 bases from V and 6 bases from J, with 19 bases in between. The germline V gene has CDR1 PRHDT and CDR2 FYEKMQ (reference sequence). The CDR3 covers 15 residues. This chain's CDR3 is CASSSGTGGGGEQYF. Written as DNA, the CDR3 is TGTGCCAGCAGCTCGGGGACTGGGGGCGGGGGCGAGCAGTACTTC.

V and J are TRBV30 and TRBJ2-1; D is unresolved. Trimming pared 2 bases from V and 0 bases from J, leaving 8 bases between. Germline assignment: CDR1 GTSNPN and CDR2 SVGIG (reference sequence). This CDR3 spans 14 amino acids. The CDR3 coding sequence is TGTGCCTGGAGTTTCGGTATCTCCTACAATGAGCAGTTCTTC. Its protein product is CAWSFGISYNEQFF.

The chain carries TRBV28 and TRBJ2-5; D is unresolved. This CDR3 spans 16 amino acids. CDR1 is MDHEN, CDR2 SYDVKM, per germline. Trimming pared 5 bases from V and 3 bases from J, leaving 19 bases between. The DNA for the CDR3 is TGTGCCAGCAGTCCTAGTAATTACGGGCCTAAAGAGACCCAGTACTTC. As protein: CASSPSNYGPKETQYF.

The chain links TRBV12-5 to TRBJ2-1; perhaps TRBD1 as D (6 bases). The CDR3 spans 17 residues. Trimming took 3 bases from V and 0 from J, leaving 15 bases between them. Germline-derived CDR1 and CDR2 are LGHNT and FRNRAP. Here the CDR3 reads CASGLPPGHSSYNEQFF. CDR3 nucleotides: TGTGCTAGTGGTTTACCTCCGGGACACAGCTCCTACAATGAGCAGTTCTTC.

The chain has TRBV30 and TRBJ1-3, with D perhaps TRBD1 (5 bases). There are 13 residues in the CDR3. The germline V gene encodes CDR1 GTSNPN and CDR2 SVGIG (reference sequence). The CDR3 sequence is CAKAGTSGNTIYF. In DNA form, the CDR3 reads TGTGCAAAGGCCGGGACCTCTGGAAACACCATATATTTT.

The chain recombines TRBV5-5 with TRBJ2-7, with 10 bases fitting TRBD2. Germline-derived CDR1 and CDR2 are SGHKS and YYEKEE (reference sequence). This CDR3 has 19 residues. V lost 4 bases, J lost 7 bases, and 23 bases stayed unmatched. CDR3 residues: CASSPRDIRTSGQLREQYF. The CDR3 coding sequence is TGTGCCAGCAGCCCCCGGGACATCCGGACTAGCGGACAGTTGAGGGAGCAGTACTTC.

The chain carries TRBV4-1 and TRBJ2-1; D may be TRBD1 or TRBD2 (5 bases each). The CDR3 is made up of 12 amino acids. Looked up from germline, CDR1 is MGHRA and CDR2 is YSYEKL. Trimming removed 5 bases from V and 7 bases from J, with 9 bases in between. The CDR3 is CASSDRGNEQFF. The CDR3, as DNA: TGCGCCAGCAGCGACAGAGGGAATGAGCAGTTCTTC.

The chain recombines TRBV6-5 with TRBJ2-7; 11 bases are a match to TRBD2. This CDR3 contains 15 residues. From germline, CDR1 is MNHEY and CDR2 SVGAGI. With 4 bases clipped from V and 2 bases from J, the junction kept 4 bases outside the gene matches. CDR3 coding DNA: TGTGCCAGCAGTTTAATAGCGGGAGGGCCCTACGAGCAGTACTTC. Translation: CASSLIAGGPYEQYF.

This clone is a singleton in its sample. This chain links TRBV4-1 with TRBJ2-1; 16 nucleotides align to TRBD2. CDR3 length: 18 residues. The V gene's germline CDR1 is MGHRA and CDR2 YSYEKL. The ends lost 7 bases at V and 2 bases at J; junction bases unmatched: 8. CDR3 region: CASTQGLAGGGPYNEQFF. For the CDR3, the DNA is TGCGCCAGCACCCAGGGACTAGCGGGAGGGGGCCCCTACAATGAGCAGTTCTTC.

The rearrangement uses TRBV5-1 and TRBJ1-3; TRBD1 is a possible D gene (6 bases). CDR1 SGHRS and CDR2 YFSETQ come from the germline V gene. Between the trimmed V and J ends, which lost 5 bases and 0 bases, there was a span of 9 bases. This CDR3 region has 14 residues. The CDR3 protein is CASRQDSSGNTIYF. In DNA, the CDR3 is TGCGCCAGCAGACAGGACAGCTCTGGAAACACCATATATTTT.

V and J are TRBV4-2 and TRBJ2-3; 10 bases agree with TRBD2. Germline lookup yields CDR1 LGHNA and CDR2 YNFKEQ. Trimming cost V 5 bases and J 5 bases; bases outside gene matches: 7. This CDR3 is built from 15 residues. CDR3 region: CASSEVAGGLDTQYF. In DNA form, the CDR3 reads TGTGCCAGCAGCGAAGTAGCGGGAGGTCTAGATACGCAGTATTTT.

This chain links TRBV7-9 with TRBJ2-1; D unresolved. The CDR3 sequence is 12 residues long. The germline V gene has CDR1 SEHNR and CDR2 FQNEAQ (reference sequence). Trimming cost V 5 bases and J 7 bases, with 9 bases left between them. CDR3 residues: CASSRVRNEQFF. Here the CDR3 DNA reads TGTGCCAGCAGCCGAGTCAGAAATGAGCAGTTCTTC.

V usage is TRBV10-1 and J usage is TRBJ2-7; D may be TRBD2 (6 bases). Trimming removed 6 bases from V and 6 bases from J, with 21 bases in between. This CDR3 has 15 residues. Germline CDR1 reads WNHNN; CDR2 reads SYGVQD (reference sequence). The CDR3 reads CASSGGAGGLPEQYF. The CDR3 DNA sequence: TGCGCCAGCAGCGGAGGGGCAGGCGGGCTCCCCGAGCAGTACTTC.

Points on this clone: Other nucleotide sequences in the sample specify the same CDR3. The chain uses TRBV11-1 and TRBJ2-2; 7 nucleotides align to TRBD1. The CDR3 has 15 amino acids. Per germline, CDR1 SGHAT and CDR2 FQDESV (reference sequence). Trimming took 5 bases from V and 0 from J; bases not matched to a gene: 3. CDR3 protein: CASSLGTANTGELFF. The CDR3 coding sequence is TGTGCCAGCAGCCTCGGGACAGCGAACACCGGGGAGCTGTTTTTT. Looking up the rest from reference TRBV11-1 and TRBJ2-2 gives the full variable domain: EAEVAQSPRYKITEKSQAVAFWCDPISGHATLYWYRQILGQGPELLVQFQDESVVDDSQLPKDRFSAERLKGVDSTLKIQPAELGDSAMYLCASSLGTANTGELFFGEGSRLTVL.

The chain carries TRBV12-5 and TRBJ2-3, with D unclear. V was pared by 2 bases and J by 0 bases, with 3 bases between. CDR1 is LGHNT and CDR2 is FRNRAP in the germline V gene. This CDR3 contains 13 residues. CDR3 DNA sequence: TGTGCTAGTGGTTTGTCAAGCACAGATACGCAGTATTTT. It translates to CASGLSSTDTQYF.

Here the CDR3 reads CASKNRGTNTEAFF. The CDR3 region has the DNA TGTGCCAGCAAGAACAGGGGCACAAACACTGAAGCTTTCTTT. The rearrangement uses TRBV27 and TRBJ1-1; the match to TRBD1 covers 7 bases. Germline lookup yields CDR1 MNHEY and CDR2 SMNVEV (reference sequence). This CDR3 region has 14 residues. Trimming at V came to 7 bases and at J to 2 bases, leaving 7 bases not matched to a gene.

The genes are TRBV29-1 and TRBJ2-5; maybe TRBD1 (5 bases). Germline CDR1 SQVTM, CDR2 ANQGSEA. This CDR3 has 13 residues. Trimming removed 6 bases from V and 1 base from J, with 12 bases in between. CDR3 in amino acids: CSVGQTVQETQYF. The CDR3 coding sequence is TGCAGCGTCGGACAAACAGTCCAAGAGACCCAGTACTTC.

V usage is TRBV5-5 and J usage is TRBJ2-6; 8 bases agree with TRBD1. J gave up 4 bases and V 6 bases, and 9 bases lay outside the gene matches. From germline, CDR1 is SGHKS and CDR2 YYEKEE (reference sequence). CDR3 length: 16 residues. The CDR3, as DNA: TGTGCCAGCACACGGACAGGGCCAAGAGGGGCCAACGTCCTGACTTTC. Encoded protein: CASTRTGPRGANVLTF.

The chain couples TRBV27 to TRBJ1-5; D not resolved. This CDR3 has 18 residues. Germline CDR1 reads MNHEY; CDR2 reads SMNVEV (reference sequence). V was trimmed by 5 bases and J by 1 base, leaving 21 bases between them. Written as DNA, the CDR3 is TGTGCCAGCAGTCCGAACCCTCTGGCCTCCAGGAGCAATCAGCCCCAGCATTTT. It codes for CASSPNPLASRSNQPQHF.